This T cell receptor (beta chain) was recorded in a study of shared clonotypes between healthy human individuals. This clone was observed many times. The CDR3 spans 13 residues. Germline V gene data show CDR1 as SGHTS and CDR2 as YDEGEE. The ends were cut back, 0 bases at V and 10 bases at J, with 10 bases in the middle. TCRdb keeps only in-frame clones here, not all; method: immunoSEQ multiplex PCR. The data contain 640,000 or so clones, roughly 70% of them singletons. The sequenced sample consisted of memory CD4+ T cells sorted from blood. Stated subset: CD45RA-negative fraction. The rearrangement uses TRBV5-8 and TRBJ1-4; no clear D gene. The receptor was derived from a young woman in good health. CDR3 sequence: CASSLVHTPKLFF. The CDR3 DNA reads TGTGCCAGCAGCTTGGTCCACACACCAAAACTGTTTTTT.